Given below is one TCR beta chain in context. This specimen belongs to a study of cytomegalovirus exposure and HLA in healthy donors. The study ran its PCR with 60 Vbeta and 13 Jbeta primers. This table comes from immunoSEQ multiplex PCR, and its TCRdb copy is limited to in-frame clones, with some not included. The data show more than 100,000 clones, with about three quarters seen just once and roughly 4% held by the top ten. The V gene end was trimmed by 4 bases and the J gene end by 9 bases; junction bases not matched to a gene: 10. The V gene's germline CDR1 is MGHRA and CDR2 YSYEKL. CDR3 length: 17 residues.

Sequencing was carried out using PBMCs. This receptor was taken from a man aged 45 to 65 in good health and CMV-seropositive. The V gene is TRBV4-1, the J gene TRBJ2-1, with 15 bases that match TRBD2. The CDR3 protein is CASSPTGTSGRNGEQFF. As DNA, the CDR3 is TGCGCCAGCAGCCCTACGGGGACTAGCGGGAGGAACGGTGAGCAGTTCTTC.